These 25 T cell receptor beta chains were all obtained from the same sample, sequenced in a study of OX40 agonist ivuxolimab in advanced cancers. Data came from immunoSEQ multiplex PCR; TCRdb stores just in-frame clones and leaves some out. The data show approximately 46,000 clones, nearly 80% seen once. The specimen was CD4+ or CD8+ T cells sorted from blood, collected in a trial of the OX40 agonist ivuxolimab. All receptors come from an adult with an advanced solid tumor such as melanoma, head and neck, liver or kidney cancer.

J is TRBJ2-5 and V is TRBV5-8, with 8 bases identical to TRBD1. CDR1 is SGHTS and CDR2 is YDEGEE in the germline V gene. This CDR3 is built from 15 residues. V was clipped by 4 bases and J by 7 bases; unmatched bases: 12. The CDR3: CASSIGQGRIGTQYF. Written as DNA, the CDR3 is TGTGCCAGCAGCATCGGACAGGGACGGATAGGGACCCAGTACTTC. Combining the CDR3 with reference TRBV5-8 and TRBJ2-5 gives the whole variable domain EAGVTQSPTHLIKTRGQQATLRCSPISGHTSVYWYQQALGLGLQFLLWYDEGEERNRGNFPPRFSGRQFPNYSSELNVNALELEDSALYLCASSIGQGRIGTQYFGPGTRLLVL.

The chain recombines TRBV5-4 with TRBJ1-5; possibly TRBD1 for D (5 bases). The germline gives CDR1 SGHNT, CDR2 YYREEE (reference sequence). The V end lost 0 bases, the J end lost 7 bases, and 11 bases lay between the germline ends. This CDR3 spans 14 amino acids. CDR3 loop: CASSLAGGDQPQHF. For the CDR3, the DNA is TGTGCCAGCAGCTTGGCGGGGGGGGACCAGCCCCAGCATTTT.

This clone was seen a handful of times. The chain links TRBV29-1 to TRBJ1-1; the D gene is possibly TRBD1 (6 bases). The CDR3 sequence is 14 residues long. Germline assignment: CDR1 SQVTM and CDR2 ANQGSEA. V dropped 6 bases and J dropped 0 bases, with 14 bases sitting between them. The CDR3 sequence: CSVVMGALNTEAFF. The DNA for the CDR3 is TGCAGCGTGGTAATGGGGGCTTTGAACACTGAAGCTTTCTTT. The full variable domain, rest sourced from reference TRBV29-1 and TRBJ1-1, is SAVISQKPSRDICQRGTSLTIQCQVDSQVTMMFWYRQQPGQSLTLIATANQGSEATYESGFVIDKFPISRPNLTFSTLTVSNMSPEDSSIYLCSVVMGALNTEAFFGQGTRLTVV.

V usage is TRBV11-2 and J usage is TRBJ1-1; D is unclear. Germline CDR1 SGHAT, CDR2 FQNNGV. V lost 4 bases, J lost 0 bases, and 12 bases lay in between. The CDR3 loop spans 15 amino acids. DNA for the CDR3: TGTGCCAGCAGCTCCGGGTGGCAGATGAACACTGAAGCTTTCTTT. This sequence encodes CASSSGWQMNTEAFF.

In its sample, this clone was seen a few times. This chain joins TRBV19 and TRBJ1-5; possible D gene TRBD1, 5 bases. V dropped 9 bases and J dropped 2 bases, with 11 bases sitting between them. This CDR3 is 13 amino acids long. Germline lookup yields CDR1 LNHDA and CDR2 SQIVND (reference sequence). CDR3 loop: CASRKGRNQPQHF. The CDR3 nucleotides read TGTGCCAGCCGGAAGGGGCGCAATCAGCCCCAGCATTTT. The whole variable domain, remainder taken from reference TRBV19 and TRBJ1-5, is DGGITQSPKYLFRKEGQNVTLSCEQNLNHDAMYWYRQDPGQGLRLIYYSQIVNDFQKGDIAEGYSVSREKKESFPLTVTSAQKNPTAFYLCASRKGRNQPQHFGDGTRLSIL.

The rearrangement joins TRBV14 to TRBJ2-1; possibly TRBD1 for D (5 bases). The ends were cut back, 0 bases at V and 9 bases at J, with 12 bases in the middle. There are 14 residues in the CDR3. Germline CDR1 and CDR2: SGHDN and FVKESK. CDR3 sequence reads: CASSQELRVSEQFF. The CDR3 DNA follows: TGTGCCAGCAGCCAAGAGCTCAGGGTGAGTGAGCAGTTCTTC.

The chain recombines TRBV10-1 with TRBJ1-2; 7 nucleotides agree with TRBD1. Germline CDR1 is WNHNN and CDR2 is SYGVQD (reference sequence). The CDR3 consists of 13 residues. V trimming: 2 bases; J trimming: 4 bases; junction bases outside the gene matches: 1. CDR3 residues: CASSEDRAYGYTF. The CDR3, as DNA: TGCGCCAGCAGTGAGGACAGGGCCTATGGCTACACCTTC.

This chain joins TRBV9 and TRBJ2-5; possibly TRBD1 or TRBD2 for D (5 bases each). CDR1 is SGDLS, CDR2 YYNGEE, per germline. V lost 0 bases to trimming and J lost 0 bases, with 12 bases between them. The CDR3 is 16 residues long. The CDR3 DNA reads TGTGCCAGCAGCGTAGGAGGGACCATGTACCAAGAGACCCAGTACTTC. Translated: CASSVGGTMYQETQYF.

The chain is built from TRBV15 and TRBJ2-3; no clear D gene. The CDR3 has 15 residues. The V gene's germline CDR1 is LNHNV and CDR2 YYDKDF (reference sequence). V shed 3 bases and J shed 1 base, with 11 bases lying between them. This CDR3 reads CATSSRTGRTDTQYF. The DNA of the CDR3 is TGTGCCACCAGCAGTAGGACGGGCCGCACAGATACGCAGTATTTT.

The chain uses TRBV7-2 and TRBJ2-7, with D unresolved. Germline lookup yields CDR1 SGHTA and CDR2 FQGNSA. Trimming pared 10 bases from V and 3 bases from J, leaving 16 bases between. This CDR3 comprises 13 residues. CDR3: CATRRTASYEQYF. CDR3 in DNA: TGTGCCACCAGAAGGACGGCAAGCTACGAGCAGTACTTC.

J is TRBJ1-2 and V is TRBV14; D gene unclear. V was pared by 3 bases and J by 4 bases, with 9 bases between. There are 13 residues in the CDR3. Germline CDR1 reads SGHDN; CDR2 reads FVKESK. DNA for the CDR3: TGTGCCAGCAGCCACGGGCCCTCCTATGGCTACACCTTC. This translates into CASSHGPSYGYTF. Variable domain in full (rest from reference TRBV14 and TRBJ1-2): EAGVTQFPSHSVIEKGQTVTLRCDPISGHDNLYWYRRVMGKEIKFLLHFVKESKQDESGMPNNRFLAERTGGTYSTLKVQPAELEDSGVYFCASSHGPSYGYTFGSGTRLTVV.

This chain uses TRBV18 with TRBJ2-7, with 10 bases aligning to TRBD2. CDR1 and CDR2 (germline): KGHSH, LQKENI. J gave up 0 bases and V 5 bases, and 4 bases lay outside the gene matches. This CDR3 is built from 15 residues. The CDR3 sequence: CASSTGLADSYEQYF. The CDR3 DNA is TGTGCCAGCTCAACAGGACTAGCGGACTCCTACGAGCAGTACTTC. Complete variable domain (other parts from reference TRBV18 and TRBJ2-7): NAGVMQNPRHLVRRRGQEARLRCSPMKGHSHVYWYRQLPEEGLKFMVYLQKENIIDESGMPKERFSAEFPKEGPSILRIQQVVRGDSAAYFCASSTGLADSYEQYFGPGTRLTVT.

The V gene is TRBV10-2, the J gene TRBJ1-2; no clear D. Germline-derived CDR1 and CDR2 are WSHSY and SAAADI. CDR3 length equals 15 residues. V was pared by 2 bases and J by 3 bases, with 13 bases between. CDR3: CASSEGPTYDYGYTF. CDR3 nucleotides: TGCGCCAGCAGTGAGGGGCCGACTTATGACTATGGCTACACCTTC.

The J gene is TRBJ1-1, the V gene TRBV18; maybe TRBD1 (5 bases). CDR3 length equals 13 residues. Germline V gene lookup returns CDR1 KGHSH and CDR2 LQKENI. The V end lost 2 bases, the J end lost 1 base, and 5 bases lay between the germline ends. CDR3 sequence reads: CASSPRGNTEAFF. The CDR3 DNA follows: TGTGCCAGCTCACCAAGGGGGAACACTGAAGCTTTCTTT.

The genes are TRBV5-4 and TRBJ1-2; no definite D call. CDR3 length: 15 residues. The V gene lost 6 bases and the J gene lost 2 bases, with 17 bases spanning the gap. Looked up from germline, CDR1 is SGHNT and CDR2 is YYREEE (reference sequence). This CDR3 reads CASNTWAAGNYGYTF. The CDR3 DNA follows: TGTGCCAGCAACACATGGGCAGCAGGCAACTATGGCTACACCTTC.

The J gene is TRBJ2-7, the V gene TRBV14; 9 bases match TRBD1. This CDR3 contains 15 residues. Germline loops: CDR1 SGHDN, CDR2 FVKESK. V shed 4 bases, J shed 4 bases, and the junction held 8 bases outside the gene matches. The CDR3: CASSRGTGIRYEQYF. For the CDR3, the DNA is TGTGCCAGCAGCCGGGGGACAGGGATTAGGTACGAGCAGTACTTC.

The gene calls are TRBV5-1 and TRBJ1-1; D uncertain. Germline CDR1 reads SGHRS; CDR2 reads YFSETQ. The V end was cut by 2 bases, the J end by 1 base, with 6 bases between. The length of the CDR3 is 13 residues. CDR3 loop: CASSFSGNTEAFF. CDR3 in DNA: TGCGCCAGCAGCTTCTCAGGGAACACTGAAGCTTTCTTT. Full variable domain (outside the CDR3, taken from reference TRBV5-1 and TRBJ1-1): KAGVTQTPRYLIKTRGQQVTLSCSPISGHRSVSWYQQTPGQGLQFLFEYFSETQRNKGNFPGRFSGRQFSNSRSEMNVSTLELGDSALYLCASSFSGNTEAFFGQGTRLTVV.

This clone was counted a single time. The genes are TRBV7-2 and TRBJ1-1; 9 bases align to TRBD1. Trimming at V came to 1 base and at J to 7 bases, leaving 7 bases not matched to a gene. This CDR3 comprises 15 residues. The germline gives CDR1 SGHTA, CDR2 FQGNSA. The CDR3 loop reads CASSLVPGQGGEAFF. DNA of the CDR3: TGTGCCAGCAGCTTAGTCCCGGGACAGGGCGGTGAAGCTTTCTTT.

This clone came up once. This chain links TRBV13 with TRBJ1-2; weak D call: TRBD1 (5 bases). This CDR3 region has 13 residues. V lost 5 bases and J 5 bases, leaving 12 bases between the germline ends. CDR1 PRHDT and CDR2 FYEKMQ come from the germline V gene (reference sequence). The chain's CDR3 is CASSPRGGYGYTF. The CDR3 bases are TGTGCCAGCAGCCCTCGGGGCGGGTATGGCTACACCTTC. The full variable domain, rest sourced from reference TRBV13 and TRBJ1-2, is AAGVIQSPRHLIKEKRETATLKCYPIPRHDTVYWYQQGPGQDPQFLISFYEKMQSDKGSIPDRFSAQQFSDYHSELNMSSLELGDSALYFCASSPRGGYGYTFGSGTRLTVV.

The DNA for the CDR3 is TGTGCCAGCAGCTCCAGGGGTGCCGCCGGAGAAAAACTGTTTTTT. Encoded protein: CASSSRGAAGEKLFF. V and J are TRBV7-2 and TRBJ1-4, with a tentative D call TRBD1 (6 bases). The CDR3 runs to 15 residues. Germline CDR1 reads SGHTA; CDR2 reads FQGNSA. The V gene lost 4 bases and the J gene lost 8 bases, with 17 bases spanning the gap.

CDR3 sequence (DNA): TGTGCCAGTAGTCTACTAGGGACAGGGGTTCGGAACACCGGGGAGCTGTTTTTT. Translating gives CASSLLGTGVRNTGELFF. This chain connects TRBV19 to TRBJ2-2; 10 nucleotides align to TRBD1. CDR1 and CDR2 from the germline V gene are LNHDA and SQIVND (reference sequence). The length of the CDR3 is 18 residues. J gave up 1 base and V 5 bases, and 10 bases lay outside the gene matches.

The V and J genes are TRBV6-5 and TRBJ2-2; 8 bases are shared with TRBD1. Looked up from germline, CDR1 is MNHEY and CDR2 is SVGAGI. This CDR3 contains 15 residues. Trimming cost V 8 bases and J 2 bases; bases outside gene matches: 7. CDR3 residues: CASGMGQVNTGELFF. The CDR3 region has the DNA TGTGCCAGCGGGATGGGACAGGTTAACACCGGGGAGCTGTTTTTT.

This chain uses TRBV7-9 with TRBJ1-5; 10 bases line up with TRBD1. The CDR3 has 18 residues. Looked up from germline, CDR1 is SEHNR and CDR2 is FQNEAQ (reference sequence). V gave up 7 bases and J gave up 0 bases; unmatched junction bases: 12. The CDR3 nucleotides are TGTGCCAGCACCCTCGGGACAGGGGTACGGAATAGCAATCAGCCCCAGCATTTT. Protein sequence: CASTLGTGVRNSNQPQHF.

V gene TRBV11-2 combines with J gene TRBJ1-2; the match to TRBD1 covers 7 bases. The junction had 9 bases not matched to a gene; V was cut back by 6 bases and J by 8 bases. The CDR3 length is 13 residues. Germline V CDR1 and CDR2: SGHAT, FQNNGV. For the CDR3, the DNA is TGTGCCAGCAGTATACAGGGGTATCGGGGCTACACCTTC. Amino acids: CASSIQGYRGYTF.

The chain has TRBV9 and TRBJ2-1, with 7 bases identical to TRBD2. From germline, CDR1 is SGDLS and CDR2 YYNGEE. The V gene end was trimmed by 7 bases and the J gene end by 3 bases; junction bases not matched to a gene: 7. The CDR3 totals 14 residues. The CDR3 DNA sequence: TGTGCCAGCTCCCCCAGCGGGAACTACAATGAGCAGTTCTTC. It codes for CASSPSGNYNEQFF. Full variable domain (outside the CDR3, taken from reference TRBV9 and TRBJ2-1): DSGVTQTPKHLITATGQRVTLRCSPRSGDLSVYWYQQSLDQGLQFLIQYYNGEERAKGNILERFSAQQFPDLHSELNLSSLELGDSALYFCASSPSGNYNEQFFGPGTRLTVL.